The 17 T cell receptor beta chains given below trace back to one sample, sequenced in a study of identifying expanded T cells in peripheral blood. Libraries were prepared by immunoSEQ multiplex PCR; TCRdb keeps only in-frame clonotypes and omits some of them. In the table there are some 96,000 clones, 88% of which are singletons. Sequenced sample: blood. Every receptor here comes from a person between 18 and 75 years old in good health.

V is TRBV5-4 and J is TRBJ1-3, with D maybe TRBD1 (5 bases). Germline V gives CDR1 SGHNT, CDR2 YYREEE (reference sequence). This CDR3 spans 15 amino acids. Trimming shortened V by 4 bases and J by 2 bases, and 13 bases separated the two germline ends. CDR3 loop: CASSARQGTGNTIYF. CDR3 in DNA: TGTGCCAGCAGCGCCCGTCAGGGAACTGGAAACACCATATATTTT.

The chain has TRBV9 and TRBJ1-1; D perhaps matches TRBD1 (5 bases). V was cut by 0 bases and J by 0 bases, with 9 bases left in between. This CDR3 is 15 amino acids long. In germline, CDR1 is SGDLS, CDR2 YYNGEE. CDR3 coding DNA: TGTGCCAGCAGCGTAGATGGGGGGATGAACACTGAAGCTTTCTTT. Protein sequence: CASSVDGGMNTEAFF.

The J gene is TRBJ1-2, the V gene TRBV6-1; D uncertain. Per the germline V gene, CDR1 is MNHNS and CDR2 is SASEGT. The CDR3 extends over 13 amino acids. V shed 7 bases and J shed 1 base, with 10 bases lying between them. In DNA form, the CDR3 reads TGTGCCAGCACCCGGGGATTTAACTATGGCTACACCTTC. Encoded protein: CASTRGFNYGYTF.

The chain is built from TRBV7-9 and TRBJ2-3; 10 positions agree with TRBD1. The CDR3 runs to 13 residues. CDR1 and CDR2 (germline): SEHNR, FQNEAQ (reference sequence). V lost 7 bases and J lost 6; bases outside the gene matches: 4. DNA of the CDR3: TGTGCCAGCAAAGGACAGGGGGAGGATACGCAGTATTTT. Amino acids: CASKGQGEDTQYF.

This chain uses TRBV11-3 with TRBJ2-7; D might be TRBD1 or TRBD2, each matching 5 bases. Trimming took 5 bases from V and 0 from J, leaving 11 bases between them. Germline-derived CDR1 and CDR2 are SGHNT and YENEEA. This CDR3 spans 14 amino acids. CDR3 residues: CASSTRGVSYEQYF. As DNA, the CDR3 is TGTGCCAGCAGCACCCGAGGGGTCTCCTACGAGCAGTACTTC.

This chain uses TRBV30 with TRBJ2-1; 8 positions agree with TRBD2. The CDR3 contains 16 residues. In germline, CDR1 is GTSNPN, CDR2 SVGIG (reference sequence). Trimming cost V 4 bases and J 7 bases; bases outside gene matches: 15. Here the CDR3 DNA reads TGTGCCTGGACCGTACCCTCGGGGGGGCCTTGGAATGAGCAGTTCTTC. This translates into CAWTVPSGGPWNEQFF.

The chain couples TRBV9 to TRBJ1-2, with 11 bases that match TRBD1. The CDR3 contains 14 residues. CDR1 is SGDLS and CDR2 is YYNGEE in the germline V gene. V was clipped by 4 bases and J by 6 bases; unmatched bases: 5. The CDR3 region has the DNA TGTGCCAGCAGCACAGGACAGGGGGCTGATGGCTACACCTTC. Translated, it gives CASSTGQGADGYTF.

The genes are TRBV7-9 and TRBJ2-7; D might be TRBD2 (5 bases). CDR1 and CDR2 (germline): SEHNR, FQNEAQ (reference sequence). V gave up 2 bases and J gave up 1 base, with 9 bases separating them. The CDR3 contains 14 residues. The CDR3 spells CASSLFGESYEQYF. In DNA form, the CDR3 reads TGTGCCAGCAGCTTATTTGGGGAGTCCTACGAGCAGTACTTC.

The chain joins TRBV9 to TRBJ1-2, with no clear D. V lost 4 bases, J lost 6 bases, and 10 bases lay in between. Per the germline V gene, CDR1 is SGDLS and CDR2 is YYNGEE. The length of the CDR3 is 12 residues. CDR3 nucleotides: TGTGCCAGCAGCCTAGACGGCGATGGCTACACCTTC. Translation gives CASSLDGDGYTF. The full variable domain, rest sourced from reference TRBV9 and TRBJ1-2, is DSGVTQTPKHLITATGQRVTLRCSPRSGDLSVYWYQQSLDQGLQFLIQYYNGEERAKGNILERFSAQQFPDLHSELNLSSLELGDSALYFCASSLDGDGYTFGSGTRLTVV.

V usage is TRBV7-9 and J usage is TRBJ2-1, with 12 bases matching TRBD2. There are 17 residues in the CDR3. The V gene's germline CDR1 is SEHNR and CDR2 FQNEAQ (reference sequence). Trimming took 4 bases from V and 2 from J; bases not matched to a gene: 6. Here the CDR3 DNA reads TGTGCCAGCAGCTCTCCTCTAGCGGGAGGGACCTACAATGAGCAGTTCTTC. This codes for CASSSPLAGGTYNEQFF.

CDR3 coding DNA: TGTGCCAGTCGGACAGGGGGCCATAGCAATCAGCCCCAGCATTTT. It encodes CASRTGGHSNQPQHF. The rearrangement uses TRBV6-5 and TRBJ1-5; 11 bases match TRBD1. Germline trimming cut 9 bases from V and 0 bases from J; bases unmatched to any gene: 4. Germline CDR1 MNHEY, CDR2 SVGAGI. The length of the CDR3 is 15 residues.

This chain connects TRBV30 to TRBJ1-5, with a possible D match to TRBD1 (6 bases). CDR3 length: 13 residues. CDR1 and CDR2 from the germline V gene are GTSNPN and SVGIG (reference sequence). Trimming cost V 5 bases and J 1 base, with 9 bases left between them. The CDR3 coding sequence is TGTGCCTGGGAACAGGGAAGCAATCAGCCCCAGCATTTT. Its translation is CAWEQGSNQPQHF. The whole variable domain, filled in from reference TRBV30 and TRBJ1-5, reads SQTIHQWPATLVQPVGSPLSLECTVEGTSNPNLYWYRQAAGRGLQLLFYSVGIGQISSEVPQNLSASRPQDRQFILSSKKLLLSDSGFYLCAWEQGSNQPQHFGDGTRLSIL.

The V call is TRBV7-9, the J call TRBJ2-2, with TRBD2 identical over 11 bases. V was pared by 5 bases and J by 4 bases, with 6 bases of the junction left unmatched. Germline V gene lookup returns CDR1 SEHNR and CDR2 FQNEAQ (reference sequence). The length of the CDR3 is 16 residues. For the CDR3, the DNA is TGTGCCAGCAGCCCCCTAGCGGGGGGCCGCACCGGGGAGCTGTTTTTT. As protein: CASSPLAGGRTGELFF. Filled out from reference TRBV7-9 and TRBJ2-2, the complete variable domain reads DTGVSQNPRHKITKRGQNVTFRCDPISEHNRLYWYRQTLGQGPEFLTYFQNEAQLEKSRLLSDRFSAERPKGSFSTLEIQRTEQGDSAMYLCASSPLAGGRTGELFFGEGSRLTVL.

The chain uses TRBV4-1 and TRBJ1-1; D remains unclear. Trimming removed 6 bases from V and 5 bases from J, with 13 bases in between. Germline CDR1 is MGHRA and CDR2 is YSYEKL. The CDR3 runs 13 residues. CDR3 DNA: TGCGCCAGCAGGTGGAGCTTAGGGACTGAAGCTTTCTTT. It yields the protein CASRWSLGTEAFF.

The chain is built from TRBV19 and TRBJ1-2; D not resolved. The length of the CDR3 is 12 residues. V gave up 3 bases and J gave up 5 bases, with 7 bases separating them. Germline lookup yields CDR1 LNHDA and CDR2 SQIVND (reference sequence). The CDR3 spells CASSMGGYGYTF. CDR3 coding DNA: TGTGCCAGTAGTATGGGAGGTTATGGCTACACCTTC. The full variable domain, in which reference TRBV19 and TRBJ1-2 provide the parts outside the CDR3, is DGGITQSPKYLFRKEGQNVTLSCEQNLNHDAMYWYRQDPGQGLRLIYYSQIVNDFQKGDIAEGYSVSREKKESFPLTVTSAQKNPTAFYLCASSMGGYGYTFGSGTRLTVV.

This chain connects TRBV30 to TRBJ2-1; 15 bases map to TRBD2. The CDR3 is made up of 19 amino acids. The V gene end was trimmed by 1 base and the J gene end by 4 bases; junction bases not matched to a gene: 11. From germline, CDR1 is GTSNPN and CDR2 SVGIG (reference sequence). In DNA, the CDR3 is TGTGCCTGGAGTGCAGGACTAGCGGGGGGGCCAATTTCATACAATGAGCAGTTCTTC. Amino acids: CAWSAGLAGGPISYNEQFF.

This chain uses TRBV7-9 with TRBJ1-2; 9 bases align to TRBD1. The V and J ends lost 1 base and 7 bases, in that order; junction bases with no gene match: 7. Looked up from germline, CDR1 is SEHNR and CDR2 is FQNEAQ (reference sequence). This CDR3 has 15 residues. CDR3 residues: CASSLGAQGAGGYTF. In DNA, the CDR3 is TGTGCCAGCAGCTTAGGTGCACAGGGGGCTGGTGGCTACACCTTC.